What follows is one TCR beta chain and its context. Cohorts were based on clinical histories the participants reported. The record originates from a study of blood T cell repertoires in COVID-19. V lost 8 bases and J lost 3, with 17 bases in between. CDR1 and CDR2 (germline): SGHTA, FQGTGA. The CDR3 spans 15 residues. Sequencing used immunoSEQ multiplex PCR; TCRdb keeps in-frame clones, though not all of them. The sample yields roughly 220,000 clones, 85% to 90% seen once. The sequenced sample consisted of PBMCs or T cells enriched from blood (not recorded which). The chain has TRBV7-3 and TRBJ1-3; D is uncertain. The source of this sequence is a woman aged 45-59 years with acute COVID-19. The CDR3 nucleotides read TGTGCCAGCGTTTTGGGGAGAGGGTATGGAAACACCATATATTTT. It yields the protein CASVLGRGYGNTIYF.